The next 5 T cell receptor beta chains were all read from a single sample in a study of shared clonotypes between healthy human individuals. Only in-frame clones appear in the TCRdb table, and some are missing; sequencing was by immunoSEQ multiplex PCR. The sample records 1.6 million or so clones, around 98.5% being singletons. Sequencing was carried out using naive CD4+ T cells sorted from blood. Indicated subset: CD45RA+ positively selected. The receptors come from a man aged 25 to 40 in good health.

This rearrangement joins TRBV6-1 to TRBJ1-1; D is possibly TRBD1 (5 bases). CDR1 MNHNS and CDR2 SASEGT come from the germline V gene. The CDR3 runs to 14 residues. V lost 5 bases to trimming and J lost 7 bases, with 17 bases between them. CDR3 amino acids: CASSPLGPLGEAFF. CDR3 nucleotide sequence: TGTGCCAGCAGTCCCTTGGGACCGCTGGGTGAAGCTTTCTTT.

The CDR3 is CASSAGTGDEKLFF. DNA of the CDR3: TGCGCCAGCAGCGCCGGGACAGGGGATGAAAAACTGTTTTTT. The chain carries TRBV5-1 and TRBJ1-4, with 10 bases aligning to TRBD1. V was clipped by 4 bases and J by 6 bases; unmatched bases: 3. In germline, CDR1 is SGHRS, CDR2 YFSETQ. CDR3 length: 14 residues.

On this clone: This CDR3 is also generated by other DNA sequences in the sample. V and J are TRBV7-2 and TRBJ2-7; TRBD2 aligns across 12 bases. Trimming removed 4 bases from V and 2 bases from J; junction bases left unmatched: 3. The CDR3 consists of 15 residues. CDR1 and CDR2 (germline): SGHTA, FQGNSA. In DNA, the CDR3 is TGTGCCAGCAGCTCACTAGCGGGAGGACCCTACGAGCAGTACTTC. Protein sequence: CASSSLAGGPYEQYF.

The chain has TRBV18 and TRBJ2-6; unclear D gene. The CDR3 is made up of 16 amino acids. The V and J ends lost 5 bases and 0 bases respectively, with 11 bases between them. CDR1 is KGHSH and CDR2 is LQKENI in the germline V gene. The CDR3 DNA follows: TGTGCCAGCTCATCAAAAACTGGCTCTGGGGCCAACGTCCTGACTTTC. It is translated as CASSSKTGSGANVLTF.

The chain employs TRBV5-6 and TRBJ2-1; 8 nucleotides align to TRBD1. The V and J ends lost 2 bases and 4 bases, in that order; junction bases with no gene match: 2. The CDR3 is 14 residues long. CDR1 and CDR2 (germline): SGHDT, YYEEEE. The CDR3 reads CASSFRDRYNEQFF. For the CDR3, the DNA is TGTGCCAGCAGCTTCCGGGACAGGTACAATGAGCAGTTCTTC.